These T cell receptor beta chains were read from a single sample in a study of blood T cells in healthy people across ages. Each CDR3 protein is one row after TCRdb ran MiXCR on the 5' RACE reads. The table includes approximately 800,000 distinct CDR3 sequences, roughly three fifths detected once. Sequencing was carried out using blood. These receptors originate from a man aged 35 to 55 in good health. The CDR3 runs from the conserved cysteine through the conserved F or W. Each record gives: V gene, D gene, J gene, clone size, CDR3 length, CDR3 DNA, CDR3 protein. A D gene is named only where the DNA matches it firmly. Clone size is shown for a subset of rows, as once, few, many or a class of expanded clone.

TRBV7-9	TRBD2	TRBJ2-2	NA	16	TGTGCCAGCAACCCCCTAGCGGGTCCTAACACCGGGGAGCTGTTTTTT	CASNPLAGPNTGELFF
TRBV27	TRBD1	TRBJ1-4	NA	15	TGTGCCAGCAGACAGGGGATGACGTCTAATGAAAAACTGTTTTTT	CASRQGMTSNEKLFF
TRBV13	NA	TRBJ1-1	NA	15	TGTGCCCACTCCGCGAACCCCGGGGGGAACACTGAAGCTTTCTTT	CAHSANPGGNTEAFF
TRBV2	NA	TRBJ2-2	few	15	TGTGCCAGCAGTTGGGACGGAATCAACACCGGGGAGCTGTTTTTT	CASSWDGINTGELFF
TRBV13	NA	TRBJ2-7	few	19	TGTGCCAGCAGCTCCCAGTGGCCGTTTAGTGGCGGAGCCACCTACGAGCAGTACTTC	CASSSQWPFSGGATYEQYF
TRBV29-1	NA	TRBJ2-5	NA	13	TGCAGCGTTGAGAGGACCACGGAGGAGACCCAGTACTTC	CSVERTTEETQYF
TRBV4-1	NA	TRBJ2-7	many	14	TGCGCCAGCAGCCAAGATAGGGGCAGCTACGAGCAGTACTTC	CASSQDRGSYEQYF
TRBV27	NA	TRBJ2-7	NA	19	TGTGCCAGTTCCCTCGATTCGCCGGGACCGCGTTATGACCCCTACGAGCAGTACTTC	CASSLDSPGPRYDPYEQYF
TRBV20-1	NA	TRBJ1-2	few	13	TGCAGTGCTAGTAGGGGACGGAACTATGGCTACACCTTC	CSASRGRNYGYTF
TRBV25-1	NA	TRBJ2-1	few	15	TGTGCCAGCAGTGAGGGACTGGGGTCCTACAATGAGCAGTTCTTC	CASSEGLGSYNEQFF
TRBV4-3	NA	TRBJ2-1	NA	17	TGCGCCAGCAGCCAAGATAAAAGAGGGGAGTCCTACAATGAGCAGTTCTTC	CASSQDKRGESYNEQFF
TRBV20-1	NA	TRBJ1-5	NA	14	TGCAGTGCTAGAGCTGGACGGAGCAATCAGCCCCAGCATTTT	CSARAGRSNQPQHF
TRBV10-3	NA	TRBJ1-1	NA	12	TGTGCCATCAGTGATTTTTACACTGAAGCTTTCTTT	CAISDFYTEAFF
TRBV4-2	TRBD2	TRBJ2-2	NA	13	TGTGCCAGCAGCCAGGGGGGGACCGGGGAGCTGTTTTTT	CASSQGGTGELFF
TRBV29-1	NA	TRBJ1-1	NA	13	TGCAGCGTTGGTAGCAGCCTGAAAACTGAAGCTTTCTTT	CSVGSSLKTEAFF
TRBV11-3	NA	TRBJ2-1	NA	12	TGTGCCAGCAGTCCTACTCTCAATGAGCAGTTCTTC	CASSPTLNEQFF
TRBV28	NA	TRBJ2-7	NA	14	TGTGCCAGCCTCTCTGGGGGGGCTTCCAATGAGCAGTACTTC	CASLSGGASNEQYF
TRBV9	NA	TRBJ2-1	once	14	TGTGCCAGCAGCGTAGGAGGGAGCCACAATGAGCAGTTCTTC	CASSVGGSHNEQFF
TRBV28	TRBD1	TRBJ2-5	NA	15	TGTGCCAGCAGTACAACCGGGACAGATGAAGAGACCCAGTACTTC	CASSTTGTDEETQYF
TRBV7-2	NA	TRBJ2-3	NA	15	TGTGCCAGCAGCTTGGACCATCGAAGCACAGATACGCAGTATTTT	CASSLDHRSTDTQYF
TRBV29-1	TRBD2	TRBJ2-1	few	13	TGCAGCGTTGGGGAGCTAGCGGGATATGAGCAGTTCTTC	CSVGELAGYEQFF
TRBV12-3/TRBV12-4	NA	TRBJ2-5	NA	14	TGTGCCAGCAGTTTATCGGACGCCCAAGAGACCCAGTACTTC	CASSLSDAQETQYF
TRBV20-1	TRBD1	TRBJ1-2	NA	15	TGCAGTGCCCGGGGACAGGGGAACCTTAACTATGGCTACACCTTC	CSARGQGNLNYGYTF
TRBV29-1	TRBD2	TRBJ2-3	NA	16	TGCAGCGTCCGTGTAAGCGGGGCGGCCGCTTGGGGTACGCAGTATTTT	CSVRVSGAAAWGTQYF
TRBV27	TRBD2	TRBJ2-2	NA	17	TGTGCCAGCAGTTCCCCCCTAACGGGAGGACACACCGGGGAGCTGTTTTTT	CASSSPLTGGHTGELFF